A single sample gave rise to the 32 T cell receptor beta chains below, sequenced in a study of cytomegalovirus exposure and HLA in healthy donors. The PCR ran on 60 Vbeta and 13 Jbeta primers. Clones were sequenced by immunoSEQ multiplex PCR, and TCRdb holds only the in-frame ones, with some missing. The sample has roughly 100,000 clones, 75% seen once. Sequenced sample: PBMCs. These receptors all stem from a male donor in good health and CMV-seropositive.

The V gene is TRBV4-3, the J gene TRBJ2-1; 7 bases align to TRBD1. Germline trimming cut 4 bases from V and 6 bases from J; bases unmatched to any gene: 9. Germline-derived CDR1 and CDR2 are LGHNA and YSLEER. This CDR3 region has 15 residues. The CDR3 sequence: CASSLTLTGFNEQFF. In DNA form, the CDR3 reads TGCGCCAGCAGCCTCACCCTGACAGGGTTCAATGAGCAGTTCTTC.

The chain joins TRBV5-8 to TRBJ2-7, with TRBD1 matching 9 bases. Germline trimming cut 4 bases from V and 9 bases from J; bases unmatched to any gene: 14. This CDR3 is built from 15 residues. Germline V gene data show CDR1 as SGHTS and CDR2 as YDEGEE. The CDR3 sequence is CASSTDRDREFVQYF. As DNA, the CDR3 is TGTGCCAGCAGCACGGACCGGGACAGGGAATTTGTGCAGTACTTC.

This clone was seen a few times. V usage is TRBV5-1 and J usage is TRBJ2-7, with 11 bases that match TRBD2. Germline lookup yields CDR1 SGHRS and CDR2 YFSETQ. This CDR3 is 15 amino acids long. V shed 4 bases and J 5 bases; nucleotides not matched to a gene: 8. CDR3 DNA sequence: TGCGCCAGCAGCCATACTAGCGGGAGTATTGACGAGCAGTACTTC. Its translation is CASSHTSGSIDEQYF. The complete variable domain, with remaining parts taken from reference TRBV5-1 and TRBJ2-7, reads KAGVTQTPRYLIKTRGQQVTLSCSPISGHRSVSWYQQTPGQGLQFLFEYFSETQRNKGNFPGRFSGRQFSNSRSEMNVSTLELGDSALYLCASSHTSGSIDEQYFGPGTRLTVT.

This chain uses TRBV27 with TRBJ2-2; 9 positions agree with TRBD1. CDR3 size: 16 residues. V was pared by 5 bases and J by 3 bases, with 7 bases of the junction left unmatched. Germline V gene lookup returns CDR1 MNHEY and CDR2 SMNVEV (reference sequence). The CDR3 sequence is CASSPGQGRDTGELFF. Written as DNA, the CDR3 is TGTGCCAGCAGTCCAGGACAGGGGAGGGACACCGGGGAGCTGTTTTTT.

The gene calls are TRBV10-1 and TRBJ2-7; a possible D gene is TRBD2 (6 bases). CDR1 WNHNN and CDR2 SYGVQD come from the germline V gene (reference sequence). This CDR3 has 14 amino acids. The V end was cut by 7 bases, the J end by 3 bases, with 16 bases between. The CDR3 region is CASNDPGGHYEQYF. For the CDR3, the DNA is TGCGCCAGCAACGACCCAGGAGGGCACTACGAGCAGTACTTC.

The V and J genes are TRBV29-1 and TRBJ1-2; TRBD1 agrees at 8 bases. Germline-derived CDR1 and CDR2 are SQVTM and ANQGSEA. Trimming removed 6 bases from V and 4 bases from J; junction bases left unmatched: 4. This CDR3 contains 12 residues. CDR3 sequence (DNA): TGCAGCGTGTCCGGGACAGGCTATGGCTACACCTTC. It yields the protein CSVSGTGYGYTF.

This clone has only a few counts. The chain employs TRBV29-1 and TRBJ2-1; the match to TRBD2 covers 10 bases. Trimming at V came to 4 bases and at J to 8 bases, leaving 8 bases not matched to a gene. The germline CDR1 and CDR2 sequences are SQVTM and ANQGSEA. CDR3 length: 14 amino acids. CDR3 residues: CSVAGASGSDEQFF. DNA of the CDR3: TGCAGCGTTGCTGGTGCTAGCGGGAGCGATGAGCAGTTCTTC.

As DNA, the CDR3 is TGCGCCAGCAGCCGGGACACCGGGACAGGGTCAAAAGATACGCAGTATTTT. This codes for CASSRDTGTGSKDTQYF. The chain links TRBV4-3 to TRBJ2-3; TRBD1 agrees at 9 bases. Germline CDR1 and CDR2: LGHNA and YSLEER. The CDR3 contains 17 residues. Trimming took 4 bases from V and 5 from J; bases not matched to a gene: 13.

Turning to this clone: Within the sample, other DNA sequences also encode this same CDR3. The rearrangement links TRBV19 to TRBJ1-2, with D hard to call. Germline-derived CDR1 and CDR2 are LNHDA and SQIVND (reference sequence). This CDR3 has 12 amino acids. V lost 3 bases and J lost 2, with 4 bases in between. The CDR3 loop reads CASSIQNYGYTF. The DNA of the CDR3 is TGTGCCAGTAGTATTCAGAACTATGGCTACACCTTC.

The chain couples TRBV4-2 to TRBJ2-7, with 12 bases aligning to TRBD2. The V segment lost 4 bases and the J segment 0 bases; nucleotides outside the gene matches: 1. Germline-derived CDR1 and CDR2 are LGHNA and YNFKEQ. CDR3 length equals 15 residues. The CDR3 region has the DNA TGTGCCAGCAGCCCACTAGCGGGGGGCTCCTACGAGCAGTACTTC. The encoded protein is CASSPLAGGSYEQYF.

V gene TRBV7-6 combines with J gene TRBJ1-3; the D is unclear. The CDR3 length is 14 residues. In germline, CDR1 is SGHVS, CDR2 FNYEAQ. V was trimmed by 0 bases and J by 2 bases, leaving 5 bases between them. The CDR3 region is CASSLAGTGNTIYF. The CDR3 DNA is TGTGCCAGCAGCTTAGCCGGTACTGGAAACACCATATATTTT. Full variable domain (rest looked up from reference TRBV7-6 and TRBJ1-3): GAGVSQSPRYKVTKRGQDVALRCDPISGHVSLYWYRQALGQGPEFLTYFNYEAQQDKSGLPNDRFSAERPEGSISTLTIQRTEQRDSAMYRCASSLAGTGNTIYFGEGSWLTVV.

The gene calls are TRBV19 and TRBJ1-1; D is possibly TRBD1 (5 bases). The length of the CDR3 is 11 residues. V was clipped by 6 bases and J by 6 bases, with 8 bases between them. Per the germline V gene, CDR1 is LNHDA and CDR2 is SQIVND (reference sequence). The CDR3 DNA reads TGTGCCAGTAGCAGGGATGCTGAAGCTTTCTTT. It is translated as CASSRDAEAFF.

The rearrangement joins TRBV7-3 to TRBJ2-2, with TRBD2 as a possible D gene (5 bases). CDR1 and CDR2 from the germline V gene are SGHTA and FQGTGA. The length of the CDR3 is 15 residues. V was trimmed by 0 bases and J by 2 bases, leaving 7 bases between them. The chain's CDR3 is CASSLTTGNTGELFF. DNA for the CDR3: TGTGCCAGCAGCTTAACTACGGGAAACACCGGGGAGCTGTTTTTT.

The V and J genes are TRBV4-3 and TRBJ2-3, with 9 nucleotides matching TRBD2. V dropped 3 bases and J dropped 3; count of bases not matched to a gene: 16. CDR3 length: 19 residues. Germline V gene data show CDR1 as LGHNA and CDR2 as YSLEER. CDR3 coding DNA: TGCGCCAGCAGCCACTCCTCCTGGGGGGCGACTAGCGGAACAGATACGCAGTATTTT. Encoded protein: CASSHSSWGATSGTDTQYF.

The sample holds one count of this clone. The chain couples TRBV28 to TRBJ1-5; D might be TRBD1 (5 bases). Germline V gene data show CDR1 as MDHEN and CDR2 as SYDVKM. Trimming stripped 2 bases from V and 6 bases from J, with 11 bases between. This CDR3 has 14 amino acids. The CDR3 DNA is TGTGCCAGCAGTTTAGGGCAGGGAGGTCAGCCCCAGCATTTT. Protein sequence: CASSLGQGGQPQHF.

The rearrangement uses TRBV9 and TRBJ2-7; tentatively, D is TRBD2 (6 bases). Per the germline V gene, CDR1 is SGDLS and CDR2 is YYNGEE. V lost 3 bases to trimming and J lost 7 bases, with 14 bases between them. The CDR3 has 13 residues. This chain's CDR3 is CASSGGDRREQYF. In DNA form, the CDR3 reads TGTGCCAGCAGCGGGGGGGACCGGCGGGAGCAGTACTTC.

Only a few counts were recorded for this clone. This chain uses TRBV30 with TRBJ2-3, with D possibly matching TRBD1 (6 bases). The CDR3 loop spans 16 amino acids. CDR1 is GTSNPN, CDR2 SVGIG, per germline (reference sequence). V was pared by 1 base and J by 2 bases, with 16 bases between. CDR3 DNA: TGTGCCTGGAGTGAAGGGACACCCCGGCACACAGATACGCAGTATTTT. Its translation is CAWSEGTPRHTDTQYF.

The rearrangement joins TRBV29-1 to TRBJ2-5; 7 bases align to TRBD2. This CDR3 comprises 14 residues. Germline trimming cut 5 bases from V and 5 bases from J; bases unmatched to any gene: 11. Germline values: CDR1 SQVTM, CDR2 ANQGSEA. This CDR3 reads CSVLLLADLETQYF. The CDR3, as DNA: TGCAGCGTTCTTTTGCTAGCGGATCTGGAGACCCAGTACTTC.

The chain combines TRBV29-1 with TRBJ2-1, with D uncertain. This CDR3 spans 13 amino acids. V was shortened by 3 bases and J by 4 bases, with 10 bases between the two germline ends. Germline-derived CDR1 and CDR2 are SQVTM and ANQGSEA. CDR3 sequence: CSVDRPGYNEQFF. Written as DNA, the CDR3 is TGCAGCGTTGACCGCCCCGGTTACAATGAGCAGTTCTTC.

The chain employs TRBV11-2 and TRBJ2-3, with TRBD1 matching 12 bases. This CDR3 is 16 amino acids long. Germline CDR1 is SGHAT and CDR2 is FQNNGV. J was trimmed by 1 base and V by 4 bases; bases with no gene match: 3. As DNA, the CDR3 is TGTGCCAGCAGCTCCTGGGACAGGGGGCGCACAGATACGCAGTATTTT. Its translation is CASSSWDRGRTDTQYF.

This rearrangement joins TRBV28 to TRBJ2-7; a weak D match, TRBD1 (6 bases). The CDR3 sequence is 16 residues long. Germline assignment: CDR1 MDHEN and CDR2 SYDVKM. V lost 6 bases and J lost 0, with 18 bases in between. CDR3 nucleotides: TGTGCCAGCAGCAGGGGTGGCGGCCTAAGCTCCTACGAGCAGTACTTC. Translating gives CASSRGGGLSSYEQYF.

This chain uses TRBV4-2 with TRBJ1-4, with 9 nucleotides matching TRBD1. CDR1 is LGHNA and CDR2 is YNFKEQ in the germline V gene. The CDR3 is made up of 15 amino acids. The junction had 4 bases not matched to a gene; V was cut back by 0 bases and J by 8 bases. The CDR3 region is CASSQDGTGREKLFF. CDR3 nucleotides: TGTGCCAGCAGCCAAGACGGGACAGGGAGGGAAAAACTGTTTTTT.

The chain uses TRBV7-9 and TRBJ1-1; D gene uncertain. Looked up from germline, CDR1 is SEHNR and CDR2 is FQNEAQ (reference sequence). V was trimmed by 1 base and J by 2 bases, leaving 11 bases between them. The CDR3 runs 15 residues. The CDR3 reads CASSLEAARNTEAFF. CDR3 DNA: TGTGCCAGCAGCTTAGAAGCGGCACGAAACACTGAAGCTTTCTTT. The full variable domain, with the rest looked up from reference TRBV7-9 and TRBJ1-1, is DTGVSQNPRHKITKRGQNVTFRCDPISEHNRLYWYRQTLGQGPEFLTYFQNEAQLEKSRLLSDRFSAERPKGSFSTLEIQRTEQGDSAMYLCASSLEAARNTEAFFGQGTRLTVV.

This chain connects TRBV12-5 to TRBJ1-2; D is uncertain. V gave up 0 bases and J gave up 8 bases, with 13 bases separating them. The germline CDR1 and CDR2 sequences are LGHNT and FRNRAP. The CDR3 is 14 amino acids. This CDR3 reads CASGLVPEGDGYTF. The CDR3 nucleotides are TGTGCTAGTGGTTTGGTACCGGAGGGAGACGGCTACACCTTC.

The chain has TRBV14 and TRBJ1-4; 8 bases agree with TRBD1. After removal of 1 base from V and 5 bases from J, the junction contained 9 bases not matched to a gene. Germline V CDR1 and CDR2: SGHDN, FVKESK. The CDR3 is 17 amino acids. As DNA, the CDR3 is TGTGCCAGCAGCCAAGGGGCAGGGGGCTCCTGGAATGAAAAACTGTTTTTT. This sequence encodes CASSQGAGGSWNEKLFF.

This chain links TRBV2 with TRBJ1-2; D gene unclear. CDR1 and CDR2 from the germline V gene are SNHLY and FYNNEI. The CDR3 loop spans 15 amino acids. With 6 bases removed from V and 0 bases from J, the gap between germline ends came to 14 bases. CDR3 region: CASRSQAYSNYGYTF. The CDR3 DNA is TGTGCCAGCAGGTCCCAGGCATACTCTAACTATGGCTACACCTTC.

There are a few counts of this clone. The rearrangement links TRBV27 to TRBJ2-2; tentatively, D is TRBD2 (5 bases). The CDR3 is 15 amino acids. The V gene's germline CDR1 is MNHEY and CDR2 SMNVEV (reference sequence). V was pared by 0 bases and J by 7 bases, with 12 bases between. The CDR3 bases are TGTGCCAGCAGTTTATCGAACACCGGGGTCGGGGAGCTGTTTTTT. As protein: CASSLSNTGVGELFF.

The V and J genes are TRBV6-4 and TRBJ1-2; TRBD1 might be the D (6 bases). The germline V gene encodes CDR1 MRHNA and CDR2 SNTAGT. V gave up 2 bases and J gave up 12 bases, with 10 bases separating them. The CDR3 has 11 residues. The CDR3 nucleotides are TGTGCCAGCAGTGACGCCCACAGGGACACCTTC. Amino acids: CASSDAHRDTF.

CDR3 protein: CASNEQGNNEQFF. CDR3 in DNA: TGTGCCAGCAACGAACAGGGAAACAATGAGCAGTTCTTC. This chain joins TRBV2 and TRBJ2-1; D is possibly TRBD1 (6 bases). Trimming left V 7 bases short and J 5 bases short, with 12 bases between. The germline V gene has CDR1 SNHLY and CDR2 FYNNEI. The CDR3 has 13 amino acids.

This chain connects TRBV7-2 to TRBJ2-3; 11 positions match TRBD2. Germline V CDR1 and CDR2: SGHTA, FQGNSA. The CDR3 is 16 residues long. V lost 5 bases and J lost 1; bases outside the gene matches: 5. CDR3 protein: CASSDPGLAGTDTQYF. As DNA, the CDR3 is TGTGCCAGCAGCGACCCGGGACTAGCGGGCACAGATACGCAGTATTTT.

The rearrangement links TRBV6-6 to TRBJ1-1, with D perhaps matching TRBD1 (6 bases). CDR3 length: 11 amino acids. V was clipped by 4 bases and J by 8 bases, with 8 bases between them. Germline V gene sequence: CDR1 MNHNY, CDR2 SVGAGI (reference sequence). This chain's CDR3 is CASSLTGEAFF. The CDR3 DNA sequence: TGTGCCAGCAGTTTGACAGGAGAAGCTTTCTTT.

The CDR3 spells CATTPGGGEQFF. As DNA, the CDR3 is TGTGCCACCACTCCAGGGGGCGGGGAGCAGTTCTTC. This chain uses TRBV19 with TRBJ2-1, with TRBD1 identical over 8 bases. The V and J ends lost 10 bases and 10 bases, in that order; junction bases with no gene match: 9. The CDR3 length is 12 residues. CDR1 and CDR2 from the germline V gene are LNHDA and SQIVND (reference sequence). The complete variable domain, with remaining parts taken from reference TRBV19 and TRBJ2-1, reads DGGITQSPKYLFRKEGQNVTLSCEQNLNHDAMYWYRQDPGQGLRLIYYSQIVNDFQKGDIAEGYSVSREKKESFPLTVTSAQKNPTAFYLCATTPGGGEQFFGPGTRLTVL.